This T cell receptor beta chain derives from a study of T cells after yellow fever vaccination. Study results and caveats: Peaking faster, on day 5 versus 15, the secondary response was nonetheless weaker. Clonotypes shared by both compartments, CD4 and CD8, made up a small share.

CDR3 length: 13 amino acids. The V gene lost 6 bases and the J gene lost 7 bases, with 13 bases spanning the gap. Concerning this clonotype: Its antigen is still unknown.

TCR cDNA, made by 5'RACE template switching, carried an added universal primer site and UMIs. Each CDR3 protein is one row after TCRdb ran MiXCR on the 5' RACE reads. The table records under 500,000 distinct CDR3 sequences, under 20% of them present only once. The chain employs TRBV12-3 or TRBV12-4 and TRBJ1-5; possible D gene TRBD1, 5 bases. This clonotype originated in a man aged 18-30 years who received the YFV17D yellow fever vaccine. The starting material was PBMCs, obtained before the yellow fever booster vaccination. In nucleotides, the CDR3 is TGTGCCAGCAGGGGGGAGGGCGGGCAGCCCCAGCATTTT. Its translation is CASRGEGGQPQHF.